The clone carrying this TCR beta chain was seen ten or more times. The CDR3 totals 15 residues. V trimming: 3 bases; J trimming: 7 bases; junction bases outside the gene matches: 7. Germline CDR1 SGHTA, CDR2 FQGNSA. Using its own MiXCR run on the 5' RACE reads, TCRdb lists one record per CDR3 protein. The sample yields 34,000 or so distinct CDR3 sequences, about 10% seen once. The sample belongs to a study of early T cells in non-severe SARS-CoV-2 infection. As for the study in general: Bulk RNA from unsorted whole blood was sequenced; chains were unpaired.

Sequences were obtained from whole blood. The sequence was obtained from an adult who was a healthcare worker with PCR-confirmed SARS-CoV-2 infection or an uninfected control (not recorded which). V and J are TRBV7-2 and TRBJ2-1, with 9 positions matching TRBD1. CDR3 nucleotide sequence: TGTGCCAGCAGCTTGGGGACAGGGTGGGGAAATGAGCAGTTCTTC. Translation gives CASSLGTGWGNEQFF.